This T cell receptor beta chain was observed in a study of metastatic and nonmetastatic thyroid tumors. TCRdb reprocessed the PCR reads using MiXCR. The sample holds about 27,000 clones; 10% to 15% are singletons and the top ten take about 5.3%. Patients were all untreated before their thyroid surgery. The table lists this clone with a few counts. Other nucleotide sequences from this sample produce the same CDR3. V was pared by 0 bases and J by 0 bases, with 6 bases between. The CDR3 runs 15 residues. Germline V lookup: CDR1 MNHEY, CDR2 SMNVEV (reference sequence). This rearrangement joins TRBV27 to TRBJ1-5; D possibly corresponds to TRBD1 (5 bases). The sequence came from a female donor with papillary thyroid cancer or a benign thyroid nodule (not recorded which). Some clones in this sample may be carry-over from other donors' samples. The source material was blood. The CDR3 nucleotides read TGTGCCAGCAGTTTATCTACAGGTAGCAATCAGCCCCAGCATTTT. Protein product: CASSLSTGSNQPQHF.